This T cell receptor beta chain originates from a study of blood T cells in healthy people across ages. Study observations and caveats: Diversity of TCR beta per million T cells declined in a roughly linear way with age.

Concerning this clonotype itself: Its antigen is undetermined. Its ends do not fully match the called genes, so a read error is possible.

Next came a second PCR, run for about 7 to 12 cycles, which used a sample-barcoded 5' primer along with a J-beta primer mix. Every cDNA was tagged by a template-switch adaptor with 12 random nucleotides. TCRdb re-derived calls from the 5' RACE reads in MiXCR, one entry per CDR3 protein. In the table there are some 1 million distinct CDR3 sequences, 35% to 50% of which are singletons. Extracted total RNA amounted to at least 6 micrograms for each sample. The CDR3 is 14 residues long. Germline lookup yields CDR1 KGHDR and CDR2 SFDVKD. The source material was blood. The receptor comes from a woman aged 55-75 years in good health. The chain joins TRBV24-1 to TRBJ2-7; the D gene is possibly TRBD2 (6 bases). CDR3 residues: CATGEEGSSGEQYF. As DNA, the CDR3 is TGTGCCACCGGTGAGGAGGGGTCCTCGGGGGAGCAGTACTTC.